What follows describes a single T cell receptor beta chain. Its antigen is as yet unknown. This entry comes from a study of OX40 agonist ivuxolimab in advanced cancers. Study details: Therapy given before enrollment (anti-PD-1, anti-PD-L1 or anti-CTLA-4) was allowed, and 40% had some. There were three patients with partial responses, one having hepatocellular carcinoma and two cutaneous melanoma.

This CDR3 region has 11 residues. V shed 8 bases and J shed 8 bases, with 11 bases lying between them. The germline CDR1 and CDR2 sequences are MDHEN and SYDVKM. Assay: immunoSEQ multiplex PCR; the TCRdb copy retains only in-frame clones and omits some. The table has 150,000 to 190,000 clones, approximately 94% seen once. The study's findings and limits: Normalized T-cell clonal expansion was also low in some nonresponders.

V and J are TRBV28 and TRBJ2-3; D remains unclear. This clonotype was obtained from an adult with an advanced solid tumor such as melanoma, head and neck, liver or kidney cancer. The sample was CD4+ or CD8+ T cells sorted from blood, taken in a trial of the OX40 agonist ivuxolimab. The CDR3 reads CASRRLGTQYF. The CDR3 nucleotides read TGTGCCAGCCGGAGACTGGGTACGCAGTATTTT.